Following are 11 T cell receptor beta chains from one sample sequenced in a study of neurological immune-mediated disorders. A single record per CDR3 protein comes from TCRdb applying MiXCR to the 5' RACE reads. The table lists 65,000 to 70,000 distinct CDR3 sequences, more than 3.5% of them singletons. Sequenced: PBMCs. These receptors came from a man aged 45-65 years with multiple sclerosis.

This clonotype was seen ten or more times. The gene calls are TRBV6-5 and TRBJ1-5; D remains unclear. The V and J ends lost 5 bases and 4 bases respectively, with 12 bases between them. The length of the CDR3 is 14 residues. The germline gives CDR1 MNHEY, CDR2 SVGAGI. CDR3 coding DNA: TGTGCCAGCAGTCCGATACAGAAAAATCAGCCCCAGCATTTT. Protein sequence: CASSPIQKNQPQHF.

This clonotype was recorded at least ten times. CDR3 in amino acids: CASSFGGEQETQYF. The CDR3 DNA follows: TGTGCCAGCAGTTTCGGGGGGGAACAAGAGACCCAGTACTTC. V gene TRBV12-3 or TRBV12-4 combines with J gene TRBJ2-5, with TRBD2 matching over 8 bases. This CDR3 is built from 14 residues. The J segment lost 2 bases and the V segment lost 3 bases, leaving 2 bases of the junction unmatched.

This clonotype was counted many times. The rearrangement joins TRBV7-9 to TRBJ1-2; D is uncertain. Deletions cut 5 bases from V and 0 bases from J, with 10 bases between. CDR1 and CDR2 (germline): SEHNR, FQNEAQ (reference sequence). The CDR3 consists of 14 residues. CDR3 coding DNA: TGTGCCAGCAGCAGGACTGATCCTAACTATGGCTACACCTTC. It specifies CASSRTDPNYGYTF.

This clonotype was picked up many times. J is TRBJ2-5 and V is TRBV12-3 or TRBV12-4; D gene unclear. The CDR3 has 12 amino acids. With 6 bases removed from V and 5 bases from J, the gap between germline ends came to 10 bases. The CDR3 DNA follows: TGTGCCAGCAGGTCGTCGACGGAGACCCAGTACTTC. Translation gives CASRSSTETQYF.

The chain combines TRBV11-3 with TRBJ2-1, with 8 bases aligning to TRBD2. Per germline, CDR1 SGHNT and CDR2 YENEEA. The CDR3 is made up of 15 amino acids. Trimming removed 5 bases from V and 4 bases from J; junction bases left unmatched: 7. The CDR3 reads CASSAGGGTYNEQFF. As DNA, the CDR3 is TGTGCCAGCAGCGCAGGCGGGGGGACTTACAATGAGCAGTTCTTC.

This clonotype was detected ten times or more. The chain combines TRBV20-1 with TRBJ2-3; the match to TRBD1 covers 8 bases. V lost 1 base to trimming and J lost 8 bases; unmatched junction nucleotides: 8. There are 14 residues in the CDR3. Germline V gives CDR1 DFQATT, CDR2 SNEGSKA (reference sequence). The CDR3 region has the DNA TGCAGTGCTAGAGTAGGACAGGGTCCTGCTACGCAGTATTTT. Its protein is CSARVGQGPATQYF.

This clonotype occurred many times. The CDR3, as DNA: TGCGCCAGCAGTGAGGGGCCGGCGGGTGACGCTGAAGCTTTCTTT. This codes for CASSEGPAGDAEAFF. The chain has TRBV10-2 and TRBJ1-1; D is undetermined. Looked up from germline, CDR1 is WSHSY and CDR2 is SAAADI. Trimming stripped 2 bases from V and 6 bases from J, with 16 bases between. The CDR3 is made up of 15 amino acids.

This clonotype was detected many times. CDR3 DNA sequence: TGTGCCAGCAGCACGTATACCGGGGAGCTGTTTTTT. Residues: CASSTYTGELFF. This chain joins TRBV7-3 and TRBJ2-2; D not certain. CDR3 length: 12 amino acids. V shed 5 bases and J shed 5 bases, with 6 bases lying between them. Germline CDR1 and CDR2: SGHTA and FQGTGA.

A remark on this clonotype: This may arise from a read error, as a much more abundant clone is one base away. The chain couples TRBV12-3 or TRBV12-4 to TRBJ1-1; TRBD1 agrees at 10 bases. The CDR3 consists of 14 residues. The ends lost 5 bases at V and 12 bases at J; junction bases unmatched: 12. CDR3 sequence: CASSHTGTGVVSFF. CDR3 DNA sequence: TGTGCCAGCAGTCACACCGGGACAGGGGTTGTCTCTTTCTTT.

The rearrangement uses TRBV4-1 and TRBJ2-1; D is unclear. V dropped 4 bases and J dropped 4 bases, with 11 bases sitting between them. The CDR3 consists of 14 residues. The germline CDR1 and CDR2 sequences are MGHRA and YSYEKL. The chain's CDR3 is CASSLLTRYNEQFF. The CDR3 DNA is TGCGCCAGCAGCCTACTGACACGATACAATGAGCAGTTCTTC.

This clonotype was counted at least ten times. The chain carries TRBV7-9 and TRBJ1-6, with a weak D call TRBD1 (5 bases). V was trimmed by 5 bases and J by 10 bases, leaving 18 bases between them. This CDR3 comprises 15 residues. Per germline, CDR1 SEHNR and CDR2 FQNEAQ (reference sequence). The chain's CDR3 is CASSHPSGAQSPLHF. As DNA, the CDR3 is TGTGCCAGCAGCCACCCTAGCGGGGCCCAATCACCCCTCCACTTT.